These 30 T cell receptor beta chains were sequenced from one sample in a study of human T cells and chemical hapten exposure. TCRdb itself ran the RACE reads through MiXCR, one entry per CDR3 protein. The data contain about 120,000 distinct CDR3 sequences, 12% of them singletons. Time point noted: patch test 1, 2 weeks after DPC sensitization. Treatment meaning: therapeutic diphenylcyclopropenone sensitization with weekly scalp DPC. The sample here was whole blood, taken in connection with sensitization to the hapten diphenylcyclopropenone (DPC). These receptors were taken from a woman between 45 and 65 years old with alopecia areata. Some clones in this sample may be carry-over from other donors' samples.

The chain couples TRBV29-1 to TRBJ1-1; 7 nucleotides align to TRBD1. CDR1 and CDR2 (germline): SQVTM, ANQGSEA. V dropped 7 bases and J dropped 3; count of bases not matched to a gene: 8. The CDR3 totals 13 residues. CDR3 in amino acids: CSGTTGTYTEAFF. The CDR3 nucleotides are TGCAGCGGGACGACAGGGACCTACACTGAAGCTTTCTTT. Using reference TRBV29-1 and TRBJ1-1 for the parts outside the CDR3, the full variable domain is SAVISQKPSRDICQRGTSLTIQCQVDSQVTMMFWYRQQPGQSLTLIATANQGSEATYESGFVIDKFPISRPNLTFSTLTVSNMSPEDSSIYLCSGTTGTYTEAFFGQGTRLTVV.

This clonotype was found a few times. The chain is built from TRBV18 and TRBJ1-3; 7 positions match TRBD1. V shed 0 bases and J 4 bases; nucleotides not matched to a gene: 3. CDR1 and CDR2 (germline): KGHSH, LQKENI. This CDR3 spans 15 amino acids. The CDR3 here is CASSPPGQPGNTIYF. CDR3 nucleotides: TGTGCCAGCTCACCACCGGGACAGCCAGGAAACACCATATATTTT.

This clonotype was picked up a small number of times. CDR3 loop: CATYSGDSGNTIYF. The CDR3 DNA follows: TGTGCCACCTACAGCGGGGACTCTGGAAACACCATATATTTT. The genes are TRBV28 and TRBJ1-3; D uncertain. Germline V CDR1 and CDR2: MDHEN, SYDVKM. V lost 10 bases, J lost 0 bases, and 13 bases lay in between. The CDR3 sequence is 14 residues long.

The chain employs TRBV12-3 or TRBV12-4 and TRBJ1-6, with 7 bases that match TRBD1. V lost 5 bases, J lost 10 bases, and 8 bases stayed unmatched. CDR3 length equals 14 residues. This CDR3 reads CASSPQGVESPLHF. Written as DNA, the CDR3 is TGTGCCAGCAGTCCCCAGGGGGTCGAATCACCCCTCCACTTT.

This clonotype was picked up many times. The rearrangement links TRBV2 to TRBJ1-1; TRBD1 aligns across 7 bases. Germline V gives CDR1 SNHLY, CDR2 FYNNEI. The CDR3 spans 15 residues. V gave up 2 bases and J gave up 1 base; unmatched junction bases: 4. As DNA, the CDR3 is TGTGCCAGCAGTGAATGGGACAGTAAGAACACTGAAGCTTTCTTT. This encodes CASSEWDSKNTEAFF.

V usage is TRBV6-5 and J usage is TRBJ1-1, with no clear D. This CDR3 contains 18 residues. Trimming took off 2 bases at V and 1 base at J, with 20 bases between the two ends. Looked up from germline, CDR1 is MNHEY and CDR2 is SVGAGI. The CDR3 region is CASSYEFPVGTKNTEAFF. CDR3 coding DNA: TGTGCCAGCAGTTACGAATTTCCGGTGGGTACGAAGAACACTGAAGCTTTCTTT.

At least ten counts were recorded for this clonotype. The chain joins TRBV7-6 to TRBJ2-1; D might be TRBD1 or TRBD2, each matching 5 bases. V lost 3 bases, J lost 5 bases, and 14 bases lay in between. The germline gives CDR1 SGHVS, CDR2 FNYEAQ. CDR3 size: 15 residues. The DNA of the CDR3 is TGTGCCAGCAGCTTTGGTGGGACCACCAACAATGAGCAGTTCTTC. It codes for CASSFGGTTNNEQFF.

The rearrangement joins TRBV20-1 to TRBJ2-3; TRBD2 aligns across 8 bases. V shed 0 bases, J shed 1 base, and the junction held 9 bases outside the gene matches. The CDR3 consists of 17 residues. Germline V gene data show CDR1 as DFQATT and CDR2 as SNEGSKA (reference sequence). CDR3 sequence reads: CSARDLLAGLGTDTQYF. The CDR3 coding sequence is TGCAGTGCTAGAGATTTGCTAGCGGGTTTGGGCACAGATACGCAGTATTTT.

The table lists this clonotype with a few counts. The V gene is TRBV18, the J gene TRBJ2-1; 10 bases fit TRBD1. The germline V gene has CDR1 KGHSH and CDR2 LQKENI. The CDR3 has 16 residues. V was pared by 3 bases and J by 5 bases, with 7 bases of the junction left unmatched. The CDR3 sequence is CASSPPDRGYHNEQFF. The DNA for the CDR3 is TGTGCCAGCTCACCTCCGGACAGGGGGTATCACAATGAGCAGTTCTTC.

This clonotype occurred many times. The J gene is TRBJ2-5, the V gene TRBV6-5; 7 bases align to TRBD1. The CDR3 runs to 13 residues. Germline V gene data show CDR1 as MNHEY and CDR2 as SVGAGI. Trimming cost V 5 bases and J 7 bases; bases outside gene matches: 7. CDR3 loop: CASSQDYRGTQYF. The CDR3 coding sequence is TGTGCCAGCAGTCAAGACTACAGGGGGACCCAGTACTTC.

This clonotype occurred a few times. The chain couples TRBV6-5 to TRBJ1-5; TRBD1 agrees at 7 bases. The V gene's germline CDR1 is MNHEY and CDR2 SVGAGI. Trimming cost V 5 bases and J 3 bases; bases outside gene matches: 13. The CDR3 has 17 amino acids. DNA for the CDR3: TGTGCCAGCAGTCGATCCCCAGGGGGTGCCTCCAATCAGCCCCAGCATTTT. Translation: CASSRSPGGASNQPQHF.

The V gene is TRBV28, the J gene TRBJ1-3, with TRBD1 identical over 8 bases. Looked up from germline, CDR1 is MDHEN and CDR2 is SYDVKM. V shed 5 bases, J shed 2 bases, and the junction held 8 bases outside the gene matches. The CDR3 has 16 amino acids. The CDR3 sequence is CASSRDRGSPGNTIYF. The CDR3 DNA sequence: TGTGCCAGCAGTAGAGACAGGGGATCGCCTGGAAACACCATATATTTT.

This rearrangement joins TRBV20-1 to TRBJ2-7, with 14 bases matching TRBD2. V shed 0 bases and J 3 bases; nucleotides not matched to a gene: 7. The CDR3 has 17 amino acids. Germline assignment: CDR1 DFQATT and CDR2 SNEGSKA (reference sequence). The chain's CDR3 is CSAREVGTSGGGYEQYF. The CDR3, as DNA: TGCAGTGCTAGAGAAGTCGGGACTAGCGGGGGAGGCTACGAGCAGTACTTC.

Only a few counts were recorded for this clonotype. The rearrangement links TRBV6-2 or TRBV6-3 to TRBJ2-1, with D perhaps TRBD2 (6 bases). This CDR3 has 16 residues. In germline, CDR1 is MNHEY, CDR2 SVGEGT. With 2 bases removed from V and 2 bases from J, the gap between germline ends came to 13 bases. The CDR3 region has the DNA TGTGCCAGCAGTTACGCCGGGACTTCTACCTACAATGAGCAGTTCTTC. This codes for CASSYAGTSTYNEQFF.

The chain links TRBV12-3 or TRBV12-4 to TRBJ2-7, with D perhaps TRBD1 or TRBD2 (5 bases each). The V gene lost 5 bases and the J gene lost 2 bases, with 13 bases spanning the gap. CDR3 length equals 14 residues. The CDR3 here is CASSARDGPYEQYF. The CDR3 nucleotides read TGTGCCAGCAGTGCCCGGGACGGACCCTACGAGCAGTACTTC.

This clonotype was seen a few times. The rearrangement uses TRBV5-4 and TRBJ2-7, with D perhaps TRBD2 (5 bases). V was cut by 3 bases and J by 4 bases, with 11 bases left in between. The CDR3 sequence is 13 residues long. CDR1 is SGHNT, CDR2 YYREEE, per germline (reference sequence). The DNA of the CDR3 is TGTGCCAGCAGCTCGGAGGTGGGATACGAGCAGTACTTC. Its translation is CASSSEVGYEQYF. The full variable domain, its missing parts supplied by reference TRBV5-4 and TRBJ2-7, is ETGVTQSPTHLIKTRGQQVTLRCSSQSGHNTVSWYQQALGQGPQFIFQYYREEENGRGNFPPRFSGLQFPNYSSELNVNALELDDSALYLCASSSEVGYEQYFGPGTRLTVT.

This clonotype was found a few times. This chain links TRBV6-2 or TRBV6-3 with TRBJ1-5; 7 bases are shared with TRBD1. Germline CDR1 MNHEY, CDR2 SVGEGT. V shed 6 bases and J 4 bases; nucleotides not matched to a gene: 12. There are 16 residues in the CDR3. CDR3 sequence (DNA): TGTGCCAGCAGGCGGGGACTCAGGGGGTGGAATCAGCCCCAGCATTTT. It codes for CASRRGLRGWNQPQHF.

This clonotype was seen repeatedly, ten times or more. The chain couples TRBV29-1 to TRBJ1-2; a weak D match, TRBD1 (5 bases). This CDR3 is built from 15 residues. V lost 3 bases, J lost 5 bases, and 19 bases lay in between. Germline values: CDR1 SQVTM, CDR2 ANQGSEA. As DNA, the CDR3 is TGCAGCGTTGACGGCGGACCCTCTGGGGCTTATGGCTACACCTTC. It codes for CSVDGGPSGAYGYTF.

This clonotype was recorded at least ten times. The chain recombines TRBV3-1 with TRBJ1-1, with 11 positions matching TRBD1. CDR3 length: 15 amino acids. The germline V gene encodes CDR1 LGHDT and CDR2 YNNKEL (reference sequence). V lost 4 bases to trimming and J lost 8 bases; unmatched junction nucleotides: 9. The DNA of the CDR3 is TGTGCCAGCAGCCCCCGGGACAGGGGGAATGGAGAAGCTTTCTTT. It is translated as CASSPRDRGNGEAFF.

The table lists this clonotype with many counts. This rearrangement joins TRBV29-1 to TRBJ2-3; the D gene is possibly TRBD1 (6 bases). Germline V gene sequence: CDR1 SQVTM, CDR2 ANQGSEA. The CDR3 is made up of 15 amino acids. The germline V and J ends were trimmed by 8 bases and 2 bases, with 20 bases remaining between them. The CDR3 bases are TGCAGCACAGGGACGGGGAATTCTCTCACAGATACGCAGTATTTT. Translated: CSTGTGNSLTDTQYF.

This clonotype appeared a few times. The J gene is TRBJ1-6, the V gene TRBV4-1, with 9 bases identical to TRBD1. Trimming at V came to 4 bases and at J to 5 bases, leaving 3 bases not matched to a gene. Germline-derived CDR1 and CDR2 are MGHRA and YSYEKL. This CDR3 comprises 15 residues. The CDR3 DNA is TGCGCCAGCAGCCCGGGACAGGGCCATAATTCACCCCTCCACTTT. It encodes CASSPGQGHNSPLHF.

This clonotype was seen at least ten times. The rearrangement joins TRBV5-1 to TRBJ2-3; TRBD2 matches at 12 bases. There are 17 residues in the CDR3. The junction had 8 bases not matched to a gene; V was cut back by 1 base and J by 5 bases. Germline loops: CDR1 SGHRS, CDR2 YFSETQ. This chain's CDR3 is CASSLRSSGGAGDTQYF. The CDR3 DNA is TGCGCCAGCAGCTTGCGGTCTAGCGGGGGGGCCGGAGATACGCAGTATTTT.

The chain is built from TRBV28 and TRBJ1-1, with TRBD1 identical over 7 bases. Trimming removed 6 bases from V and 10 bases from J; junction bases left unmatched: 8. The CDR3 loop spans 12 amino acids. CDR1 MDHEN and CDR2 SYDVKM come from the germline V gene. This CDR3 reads CASSEGARVAFF. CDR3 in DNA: TGTGCCAGCAGCGAGGGGGCGCGAGTAGCTTTCTTT.

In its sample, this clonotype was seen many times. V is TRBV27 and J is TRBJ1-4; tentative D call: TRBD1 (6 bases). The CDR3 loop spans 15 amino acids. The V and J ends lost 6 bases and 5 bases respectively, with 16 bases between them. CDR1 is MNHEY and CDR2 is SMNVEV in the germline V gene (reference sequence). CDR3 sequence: CASRAAGAQNEKLFF. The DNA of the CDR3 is TGTGCCAGCAGAGCCGCAGGGGCACAAAATGAAAAACTGTTTTTT.

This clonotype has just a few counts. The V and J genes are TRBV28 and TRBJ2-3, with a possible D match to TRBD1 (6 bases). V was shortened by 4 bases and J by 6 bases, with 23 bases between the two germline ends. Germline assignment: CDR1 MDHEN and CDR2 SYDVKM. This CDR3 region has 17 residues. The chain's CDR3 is CASSSTDTGWGKDTQYF. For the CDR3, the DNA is TGTGCCAGCAGTTCAACAGACACAGGGTGGGGTAAGGATACGCAGTATTTT.

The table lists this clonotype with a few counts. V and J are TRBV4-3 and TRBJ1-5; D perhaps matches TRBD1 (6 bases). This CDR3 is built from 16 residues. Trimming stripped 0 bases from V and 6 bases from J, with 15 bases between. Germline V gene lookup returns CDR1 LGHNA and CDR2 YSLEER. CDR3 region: CASSQEPQGNGQPQHF. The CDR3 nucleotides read TGCGCCAGCAGCCAAGAGCCACAGGGAAACGGTCAGCCCCAGCATTTT.

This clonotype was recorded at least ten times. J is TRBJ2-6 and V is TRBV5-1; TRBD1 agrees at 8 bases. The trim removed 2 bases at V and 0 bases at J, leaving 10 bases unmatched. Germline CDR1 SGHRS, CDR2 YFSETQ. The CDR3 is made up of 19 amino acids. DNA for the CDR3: TGCGCCAGCAGCTTTGCCCCGGGACAGGCGATCTCTGGGGCCAACGTCCTGACTTTC. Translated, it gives CASSFAPGQAISGANVLTF.

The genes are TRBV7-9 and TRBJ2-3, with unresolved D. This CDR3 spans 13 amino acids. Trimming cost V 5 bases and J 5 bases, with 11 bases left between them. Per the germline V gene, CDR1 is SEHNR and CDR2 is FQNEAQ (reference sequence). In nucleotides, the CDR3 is TGTGCCAGCAGCCATTCAGCAGAAGATACGCAGTATTTT. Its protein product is CASSHSAEDTQYF.

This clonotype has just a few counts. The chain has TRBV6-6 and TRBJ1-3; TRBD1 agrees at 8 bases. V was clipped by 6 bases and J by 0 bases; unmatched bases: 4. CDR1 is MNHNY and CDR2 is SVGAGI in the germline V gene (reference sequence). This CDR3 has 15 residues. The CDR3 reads CASSQTGDSGNTIYF. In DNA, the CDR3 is TGTGCCAGCAGCCAGACAGGGGACTCTGGAAACACCATATATTTT.

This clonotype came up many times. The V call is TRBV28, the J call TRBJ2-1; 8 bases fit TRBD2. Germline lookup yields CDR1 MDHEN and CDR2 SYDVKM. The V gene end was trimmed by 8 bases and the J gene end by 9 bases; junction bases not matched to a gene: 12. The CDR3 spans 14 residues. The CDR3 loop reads CASALLDSGIEQFF. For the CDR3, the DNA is TGTGCCAGCGCCCTCCTGGATAGCGGGATTGAGCAGTTCTTC.